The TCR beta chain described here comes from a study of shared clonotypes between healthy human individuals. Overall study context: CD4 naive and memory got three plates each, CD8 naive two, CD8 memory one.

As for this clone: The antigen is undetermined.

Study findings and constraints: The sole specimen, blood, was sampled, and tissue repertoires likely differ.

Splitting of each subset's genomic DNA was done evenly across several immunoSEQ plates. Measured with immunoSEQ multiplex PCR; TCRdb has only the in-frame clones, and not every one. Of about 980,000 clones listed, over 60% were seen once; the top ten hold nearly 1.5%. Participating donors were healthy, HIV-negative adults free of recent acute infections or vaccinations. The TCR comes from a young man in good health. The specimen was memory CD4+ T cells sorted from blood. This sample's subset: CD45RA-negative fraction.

The DNA for the CDR3 is TGCGCCAGCAGCTCGACAGGGAAGGTGGATGGCTACACCTTC. It encodes CASSSTGKVDGYTF. The rearrangement uses TRBV5-1 and TRBJ1-2; 7 positions agree with TRBD1. Trimming cost V 3 bases and J 6 bases; bases outside gene matches: 8. This CDR3 comprises 14 residues. Germline V CDR1 and CDR2: SGHRS, YFSETQ.